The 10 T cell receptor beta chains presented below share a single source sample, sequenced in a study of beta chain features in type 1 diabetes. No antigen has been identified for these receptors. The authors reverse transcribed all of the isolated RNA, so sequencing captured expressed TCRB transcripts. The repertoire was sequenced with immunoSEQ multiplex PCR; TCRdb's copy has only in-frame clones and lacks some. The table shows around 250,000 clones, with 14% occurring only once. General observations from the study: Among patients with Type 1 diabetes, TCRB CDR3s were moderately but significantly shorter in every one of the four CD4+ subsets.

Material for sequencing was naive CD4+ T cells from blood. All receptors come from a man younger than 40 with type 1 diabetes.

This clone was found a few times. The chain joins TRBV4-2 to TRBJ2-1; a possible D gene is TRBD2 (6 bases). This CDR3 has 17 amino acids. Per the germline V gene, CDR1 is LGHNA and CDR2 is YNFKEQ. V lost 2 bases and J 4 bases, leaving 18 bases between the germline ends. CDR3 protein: CASSQQAVGSSYNEQFF. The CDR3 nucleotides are TGTGCCAGCAGCCAACAAGCGGTCGGGAGTAGTTACAATGAGCAGTTCTTC.

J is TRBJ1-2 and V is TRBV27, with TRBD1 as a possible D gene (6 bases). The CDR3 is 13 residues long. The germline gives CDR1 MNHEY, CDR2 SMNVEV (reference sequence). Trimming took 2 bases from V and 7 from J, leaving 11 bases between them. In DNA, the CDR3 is TGTGCCAGCAGTTTACACGGACAGCTTGGCTACACCTTC. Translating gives CASSLHGQLGYTF.

The CDR3 protein is CASSGGQTAGANVLTF. The CDR3 DNA reads TGTGCCAGCAGCGGAGGACAGACAGCGGGGGCCAACGTCCTGACTTTC. The chain employs TRBV9 and TRBJ2-6; D perhaps matches TRBD1 (6 bases). The CDR3 covers 16 residues. Trimming cost V 3 bases and J 4 bases, with 14 bases left between them. In germline, CDR1 is SGDLS, CDR2 YYNGEE.

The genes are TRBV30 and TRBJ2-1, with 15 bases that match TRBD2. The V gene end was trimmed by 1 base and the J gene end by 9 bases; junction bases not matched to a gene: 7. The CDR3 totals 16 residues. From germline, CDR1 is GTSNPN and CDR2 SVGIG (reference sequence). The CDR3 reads CAWSAGLAGGPGEQFF. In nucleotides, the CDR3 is TGTGCCTGGAGTGCCGGACTAGCGGGAGGGCCTGGTGAGCAGTTCTTC.

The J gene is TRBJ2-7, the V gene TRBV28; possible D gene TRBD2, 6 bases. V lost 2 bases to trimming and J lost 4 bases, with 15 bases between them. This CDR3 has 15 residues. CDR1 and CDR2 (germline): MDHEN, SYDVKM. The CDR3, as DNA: TGTGCCAGCAGTTTACCCGGAGGGCCACTGTACGAGCAGTACTTC. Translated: CASSLPGGPLYEQYF.

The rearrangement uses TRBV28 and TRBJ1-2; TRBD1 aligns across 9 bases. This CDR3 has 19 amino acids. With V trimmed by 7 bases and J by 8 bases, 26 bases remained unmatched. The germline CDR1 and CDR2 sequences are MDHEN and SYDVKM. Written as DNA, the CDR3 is TGTGCCAGCATTCACGCGGGGACGGGACAGGGTGCCCTTCATGGAGGCTACACCTTC. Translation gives CASIHAGTGQGALHGGYTF.

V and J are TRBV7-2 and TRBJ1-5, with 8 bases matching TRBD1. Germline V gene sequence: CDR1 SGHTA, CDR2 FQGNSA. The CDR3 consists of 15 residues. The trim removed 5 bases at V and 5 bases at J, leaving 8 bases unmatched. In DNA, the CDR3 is TGTGCCAGCAGCAGATACAGGGGGAATGATCAGCCCCAGCATTTT. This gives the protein CASSRYRGNDQPQHF.

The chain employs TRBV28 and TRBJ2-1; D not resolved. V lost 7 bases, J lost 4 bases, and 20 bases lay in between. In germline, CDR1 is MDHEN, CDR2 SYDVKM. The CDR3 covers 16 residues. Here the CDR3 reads CASTYSLRRLYNEQFF. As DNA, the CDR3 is TGTGCCAGCACCTACAGTCTCCGCCGTTTGTACAATGAGCAGTTCTTC.

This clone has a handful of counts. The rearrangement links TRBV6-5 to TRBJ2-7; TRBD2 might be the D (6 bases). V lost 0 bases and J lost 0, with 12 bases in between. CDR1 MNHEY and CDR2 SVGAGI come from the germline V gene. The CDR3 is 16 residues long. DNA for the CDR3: TGTGCCAGCAGTTACTCGGGACTCCTTGGCTCCTACGAGCAGTACTTC. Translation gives CASSYSGLLGSYEQYF.

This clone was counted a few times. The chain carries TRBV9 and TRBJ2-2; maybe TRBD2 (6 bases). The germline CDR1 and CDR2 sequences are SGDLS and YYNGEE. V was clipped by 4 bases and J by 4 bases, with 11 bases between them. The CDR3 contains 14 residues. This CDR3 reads CASSTSGPTGELFF. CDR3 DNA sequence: TGTGCCAGCAGCACAAGCGGGCCCACCGGGGAGCTGTTTTTT.